The 16 T cell receptor beta chains in this list originate from one sample, sequenced in a study of regulatory T cells in long-lasting Graves disease. For TCR beta, libraries came from iRepertoire HTBI primers and Arm-PCR of CDR3 regions. Each CDR3 protein is one row after TCRdb ran MiXCR on the multiplex PCR reads. The sample records 400,000 or so distinct CDR3 sequences, 20% to 25% being singletons. Stated time point: persistent/refractory GD, antithyroid drugs over 5 years with positive TRAb. TCR sequences were obtained from RNA taken from PBMCs. Material: peripheral blood mononuclear cells (PBMCs), obtained when the disease was refractory, from a patient treated with antithyroid drugs. The receptors stem from a female donor with Graves disease.

The V and J genes are TRBV20-1 and TRBJ1-4; tentatively, D is TRBD1 (5 bases). Looked up from germline, CDR1 is DFQATT and CDR2 is SNEGSKA (reference sequence). The CDR3 runs 13 residues. Trimming shortened V by 6 bases and J by 8 bases, and 16 bases separated the two germline ends. The CDR3 DNA reads TGCAGTGCCCCGGGGCCTCAGGGCGAAAAACTGTTTTTT. This gives the protein CSAPGPQGEKLFF.

The rearrangement joins TRBV29-1 to TRBJ1-2; the match to TRBD1 covers 12 bases. V lost 6 bases and J lost 2; bases outside the gene matches: 10. The CDR3 loop spans 16 amino acids. Germline loops: CDR1 SQVTM, CDR2 ANQGSEA. CDR3 DNA: TGCAGCGTGAGACAAACCGGGACAGGGGGCAACTATGGCTACACCTTC. Amino acids: CSVRQTGTGGNYGYTF.

This clonotype has a single count. The chain couples TRBV28 to TRBJ2-1, with 10 bases identical to TRBD2. V lost 5 bases, J lost 9 bases, and 7 bases stayed unmatched. The CDR3 extends over 14 amino acids. The germline gives CDR1 MDHEN, CDR2 SYDVKM. The CDR3 sequence: CASSAGTSASEQFF. The CDR3 region has the DNA TGTGCCAGCAGTGCCGGGACTAGCGCTAGTGAGCAGTTCTTC. Filled out from reference TRBV28 and TRBJ2-1, the complete variable domain reads DVKVTQSSRYLVKRTGEKVFLECVQDMDHENMFWYRQDPGLGLRLIYFSYDVKMKEKGDIPEGYSVSREKKERFSLILESASTNQTSMYLCASSAGTSASEQFFGPGTRLTVL.

This clonotype turned up a few times. The chain has TRBV2 and TRBJ1-3, with D tentatively TRBD1 (6 bases). Germline CDR1 is SNHLY and CDR2 is FYNNEI. This CDR3 region has 16 residues. Trimming left V 6 bases short and J 0 bases short, with 15 bases between. CDR3 in DNA: TGTGCCAGCAGGGACAGCGCCTCTCCCTCTGGAAACACCATATATTTT. Translated, it gives CASRDSASPSGNTIYF.

The chain uses TRBV12-5 and TRBJ2-3; D gene unclear. The CDR3 totals 11 residues. The germline CDR1 and CDR2 sequences are LGHNT and FRNRAP. V lost 6 bases and J 4 bases, leaving 5 bases between the germline ends. CDR3 sequence (DNA): TGTGCTAGTGGCCCCTCAGATACGCAGTATTTT. Protein: CASGPSDTQYF.

This clonotype was found many times. This chain joins TRBV28 and TRBJ2-7; 10 bases line up with TRBD2. The length of the CDR3 is 14 residues. Germline V CDR1 and CDR2: MDHEN, SYDVKM. V lost 7 bases, J lost 4 bases, and 7 bases stayed unmatched. Here the CDR3 reads CASNIGTSAYEQYF. Written as DNA, the CDR3 is TGTGCCAGCAATATCGGGACTAGCGCTTACGAGCAGTACTTC.

This clonotype showed up many times. This chain links TRBV28 with TRBJ1-4; TRBD1 might be the D (5 bases). This CDR3 spans 14 amino acids. Deletions cut 3 bases from V and 7 bases from J, with 12 bases between. Germline lookup yields CDR1 MDHEN and CDR2 SYDVKM. This CDR3 is CASSFGGASEKLFF. CDR3 DNA: TGTGCCAGCAGTTTTGGGGGAGCCAGTGAAAAACTGTTTTTT.

This clonotype appeared many times. The chain couples TRBV11-1 to TRBJ2-7; D remains ambiguous. The germline CDR1 and CDR2 sequences are SGHAT and FQDESV (reference sequence). The V gene lost 1 base and the J gene lost 6 bases, with 16 bases spanning the gap. This CDR3 comprises 15 residues. This CDR3 is CASSLGPGVVSEQYF. CDR3 coding DNA: TGTGCCAGCAGCTTAGGGCCAGGAGTCGTCTCCGAGCAGTACTTC. The full variable domain, rest sourced from reference TRBV11-1 and TRBJ2-7, is EAEVAQSPRYKITEKSQAVAFWCDPISGHATLYWYRQILGQGPELLVQFQDESVVDDSQLPKDRFSAERLKGVDSTLKIQPAELGDSAMYLCASSLGPGVVSEQYFGPGTRLTVT.

Points on this clonotype: This may be a read error, as it is one base from a much larger clone. This sequence joins TRBV27 and TRBJ1-5, with TRBD1 matching 12 bases. CDR1 MNHEY and CDR2 SMNVEV come from the germline V gene (reference sequence). With V trimmed by 2 bases and J by 5 bases, 10 bases remained unmatched. This CDR3 comprises 18 residues. In DNA form, the CDR3 reads TGTGCCAGCAGTTTAATGGGGACAGGGGGCGTGCGCGATCAGCCCCAGCATTTT. This gives the protein CASSLMGTGGVRDQPQHF.

The table lists this clonotype with a few counts. The CDR3 coding sequence is TGCGCCAGCAGCTTAGAATTCTACGAGCAGTACTTC. Its protein is CASSLEFYEQYF. The chain links TRBV5-1 to TRBJ2-7; D unresolved. Trimming took 2 bases from V and 3 from J, leaving 6 bases between them. The CDR3 extends over 12 amino acids. CDR1 and CDR2 (germline): SGHRS, YFSETQ.

This clonotype was recorded a few times. This chain joins TRBV20-1 and TRBJ1-6, with D possibly being TRBD1 (6 bases). This CDR3 is built from 14 residues. Trimming shortened V by 5 bases and J by 9 bases, and 17 bases separated the two germline ends. CDR1 and CDR2 (germline): DFQATT, SNEGSKA (reference sequence). CDR3 DNA: TGCAGTGCTCCTCTGGGGGGGCTGAGTTCACCCCTCCACTTT. Translating gives CSAPLGGLSSPLHF.

This clonotype occurred many times. The chain links TRBV28 to TRBJ2-7; tentative D call: TRBD1 (6 bases). The CDR3 length is 15 residues. V lost 2 bases and J lost 6, with 17 bases in between. Germline V gene sequence: CDR1 MDHEN, CDR2 SYDVKM. The chain's CDR3 is CASSLGGRMRPEQYF. Here the CDR3 DNA reads TGTGCCAGCAGTTTAGGGGGCCGGATGCGCCCCGAGCAGTACTTC.

This clonotype came up many times. This chain links TRBV28 with TRBJ1-6; 7 bases are shared with TRBD1. V trimming: 5 bases; J trimming: 1 base; junction bases outside the gene matches: 8. The CDR3 sequence is 17 residues long. CDR1 and CDR2 (germline): MDHEN, SYDVKM. The DNA for the CDR3 is TGTGCCAGCAGTCCGACAGGGTTTAGTTCCTATAATTCACCCCTCCACTTT. It yields the protein CASSPTGFSSYNSPLHF.

This clonotype was detected ten times or more. The CDR3 coding sequence is TGCAGCGTTGATGTCGATGGCTACACCTTC. Translation: CSVDVDGYTF. The chain links TRBV29-1 to TRBJ1-2; D not certain. V dropped 3 bases and J dropped 6 bases, with 5 bases sitting between them. The V gene's germline CDR1 is SQVTM and CDR2 ANQGSEA. The CDR3 spans 10 residues.

This clonotype was counted between two and nine times. The rearrangement joins TRBV6-5 to TRBJ2-7; 12 nucleotides line up with TRBD1. J was trimmed by 3 bases and V by 4 bases; bases with no gene match: 13. Germline CDR1 MNHEY, CDR2 SVGAGI. CDR3 length: 18 amino acids. DNA of the CDR3: TGTGCCAGCAGTTCGCAACCGGGACAGGGGGCGGTTTACTACGAGCAGTACTTC. This translates into CASSSQPGQGAVYYEQYF.

The CDR3 here is CSASDETNEQFF. The CDR3 DNA follows: TGCAGTGCTAGTGACGAAACCAATGAGCAGTTCTTC. The V gene is TRBV20-1, the J gene TRBJ2-1; D unclear. This CDR3 is 12 amino acids long. The ends were cut back, 3 bases at V and 6 bases at J, with 9 bases in the middle. CDR1 DFQATT and CDR2 SNEGSKA come from the germline V gene (reference sequence).